Included here is one T cell receptor beta chain sequence, with context. Germline CDR1 reads SGHVS; CDR2 reads FQNEAQ. The V segment lost 6 bases and the J segment 2 bases; nucleotides outside the gene matches: 10. This CDR3 comprises 17 residues. These data are taken from a study of CD8 T cells in ankylosing spondylitis. TCRdb independently ran MiXCR on the 5' RACE reads; one entry per CDR3 protein. Of 250,000 to 350,000 distinct CDR3 sequences detected, less than 25% appear once; the ten largest clones hold about 3.5%. This sequence was found in a female donor with ankylosing spondylitis or in good health (not recorded which). Sequenced input: blood, either unsorted or a sorted T cell fraction (not recorded which). The rearrangement uses TRBV7-8 and TRBJ2-1; 10 nucleotides align to TRBD2. The CDR3 sequence: CASSLLWTSGPYNEQFF. In DNA form, the CDR3 reads TGTGCCAGCAGTTTACTATGGACTAGCGGCCCCTACAATGAGCAGTTCTTC.